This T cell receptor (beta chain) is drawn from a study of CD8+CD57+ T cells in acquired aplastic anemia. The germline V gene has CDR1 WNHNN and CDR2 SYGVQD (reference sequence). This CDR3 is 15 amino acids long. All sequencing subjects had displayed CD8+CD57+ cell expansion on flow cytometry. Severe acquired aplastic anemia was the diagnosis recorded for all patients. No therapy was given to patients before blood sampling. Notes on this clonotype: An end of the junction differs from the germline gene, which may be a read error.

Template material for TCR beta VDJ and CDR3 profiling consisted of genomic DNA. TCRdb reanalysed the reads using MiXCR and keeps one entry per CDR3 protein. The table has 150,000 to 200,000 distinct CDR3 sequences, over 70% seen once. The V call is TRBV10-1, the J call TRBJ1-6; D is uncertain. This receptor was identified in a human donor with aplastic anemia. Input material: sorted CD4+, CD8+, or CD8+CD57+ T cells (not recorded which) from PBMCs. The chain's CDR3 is CASSVHINGNSPLHF. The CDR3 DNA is TGTGCCAGCAGCGTTCACATAAACGGTAATTCACCCCTCCACTTT.